These 29 T cell receptor beta chains came from one sample sequenced in a study of PD-1 blockade in mismatch repair-deficient tumors. The data were produced by immunoSEQ multiplex PCR, yet TCRdb's version contains in-frame clones alone and is incomplete. The sample has 55,000 to 85,000 clones; approximately 78% are singletons. The sample in question was peripheral blood, obtained 2 weeks after starting pembrolizumab. These receptors were collected from an adult with mismatch repair-deficient cancer.

The V and J genes are TRBV2 and TRBJ2-1; TRBD1 agrees at 12 bases. The CDR3 spans 12 residues. V was clipped by 6 bases and J by 14 bases; unmatched bases: 5. Germline loops: CDR1 SNHLY, CDR2 FYNNEI. CDR3 in amino acids: CASSAGTGGKFF. In DNA form, the CDR3 reads TGTGCCAGCAGCGCCGGGACAGGGGGCAAGTTCTTC. The variable domain in full, completed from reference TRBV2 and TRBJ2-1, reads EPEVTQTPSHQVTQMGQEVILRCVPISNHLYFYWYRQILGQKVEFLVSFYNNEISEKSEIFDDQFSVERPDGSNFTLKIRSTKLEDSAMYFCASSAGTGGKFFGPGTRLTVL.

The V and J genes are TRBV18 and TRBJ1-3; D possibly corresponds to TRBD1 (5 bases). Germline lookup yields CDR1 KGHSH and CDR2 LQKENI. This CDR3 is built from 17 residues. V lost 6 bases and J lost 0, with 18 bases in between. CDR3 sequence reads: CASSGPLGSISGNTIYF. The CDR3 nucleotides read TGTGCCAGCTCGGGGCCTCTTGGCTCTATCTCTGGAAACACCATATATTTT.

This chain joins TRBV2 and TRBJ1-1; a weak D match, TRBD1 (6 bases). V lost 8 bases to trimming and J lost 0 bases, with 13 bases between them. The length of the CDR3 is 14 residues. Germline CDR1 and CDR2: SNHLY and FYNNEI. The CDR3 nucleotides are TGTGCCAGCTCTACGGGGGCACTGAACACTGAAGCTTTCTTT. Its translation is CASSTGALNTEAFF.

In its sample, this clone was seen once. This chain uses TRBV27 with TRBJ1-5; D is possibly TRBD1 (5 bases). V dropped 0 bases and J dropped 2 bases, with 5 bases sitting between them. The CDR3 runs to 14 residues. Germline CDR1 and CDR2: MNHEY and SMNVEV (reference sequence). CDR3 sequence: CASSLSGGNQPQHF. The CDR3 region has the DNA TGTGCCAGCAGTTTATCGGGGGGCAATCAGCCCCAGCATTTT.

The gene calls are TRBV29-1 and TRBJ2-5; D is ambiguous. The CDR3 loop spans 11 amino acids. The V gene lost 3 bases and the J gene lost 2 bases, with 4 bases spanning the gap. CDR1 and CDR2 from the germline V gene are SQVTM and ANQGSEA. The DNA for the CDR3 is TGCAGCGTTGAGAGGCAAGAGACCCAGTACTTC. Its protein is CSVERQETQYF.

The gene calls are TRBV19 and TRBJ1-1; D perhaps matches TRBD1 (5 bases). This CDR3 spans 12 amino acids. The germline V and J ends were trimmed by 5 bases and 1 base, with 5 bases remaining between them. Germline-derived CDR1 and CDR2 are LNHDA and SQIVND (reference sequence). CDR3 region: CASSGANTEAFF. The CDR3 nucleotides are TGTGCCAGTAGTGGGGCGAACACTGAAGCTTTCTTT. The entire variable domain, with the rest obtained from reference TRBV19 and TRBJ1-1, is as follows: DGGITQSPKYLFRKEGQNVTLSCEQNLNHDAMYWYRQDPGQGLRLIYYSQIVNDFQKGDIAEGYSVSREKKESFPLTVTSAQKNPTAFYLCASSGANTEAFFGQGTRLTVV.

The rearrangement links TRBV5-1 to TRBJ2-3; 7 positions match TRBD2. This CDR3 comprises 14 residues. V was clipped by 2 bases and J by 0 bases; unmatched bases: 0. CDR1 and CDR2 from the germline V gene are SGHRS and YFSETQ. This CDR3 reads CASSFSGSTDTQYF. The CDR3 DNA is TGCGCCAGCAGCTTTAGCGGGAGCACAGATACGCAGTATTTT.

The genes are TRBV19 and TRBJ2-1; 11 bases line up with TRBD1. V shed 0 bases, J shed 4 bases, and the junction held 2 bases outside the gene matches. The germline CDR1 and CDR2 sequences are LNHDA and SQIVND (reference sequence). There are 16 residues in the CDR3. The DNA of the CDR3 is TGTGCCAGTAGTATAGATGGGACAGGGGGTTACAATGAGCAGTTCTTC. Translation gives CASSIDGTGGYNEQFF.

This clone was seen only a few times. J is TRBJ2-1 and V is TRBV7-3; 7 nucleotides agree with TRBD2. The V gene's germline CDR1 is SGHTA and CDR2 FQGTGA. The ends lost 2 bases at V and 10 bases at J; junction bases unmatched: 5. This CDR3 has 13 amino acids. The DNA for the CDR3 is TGTGCCAGCAGCTTACCCCCAGCGGGGGAGCAGTTCTTC. Protein sequence: CASSLPPAGEQFF.

This clone was observed a single time. V is TRBV5-6 and J is TRBJ2-3, with TRBD2 identical over 7 bases. V lost 2 bases and J lost 0; bases outside the gene matches: 0. The CDR3 runs to 14 residues. Germline CDR1 is SGHDT and CDR2 is YYEEEE. The CDR3 nucleotides are TGTGCCAGCAGCTTCGGGGGGAGCACAGATACGCAGTATTTT. This gives the protein CASSFGGSTDTQYF.

The chain links TRBV7-2 to TRBJ2-7; the match to TRBD2 covers 8 bases. Germline V gives CDR1 SGHTA, CDR2 FQGNSA. The CDR3 is made up of 14 amino acids. Germline trimming cut 6 bases from V and 5 bases from J; bases unmatched to any gene: 9. The CDR3 protein is CASSLPGGGDEQYF. The CDR3 coding sequence is TGTGCCAGCAGTCTCCCCGGGGGGGGCGACGAGCAGTACTTC.

The rearrangement links TRBV18 to TRBJ2-2, with TRBD1 matching 9 bases. The V gene end was trimmed by 7 bases and the J gene end by 14 bases; junction bases not matched to a gene: 8. The CDR3 extends over 12 amino acids. Germline CDR1 reads KGHSH; CDR2 reads LQKENI. CDR3 DNA sequence: TGTGCCAGCTTGAACCGGGACAGGGTTCTGTTTTTT. The encoded protein is CASLNRDRVLFF.

The V and J genes are TRBV5-4 and TRBJ2-3; D tentatively reads TRBD1 or TRBD2 (5 bases each). The V end was cut by 0 bases, the J end by 2 bases, with 16 bases between. Germline assignment: CDR1 SGHNT and CDR2 YYREEE (reference sequence). This CDR3 is 17 amino acids long. CDR3 bases: TGTGCCAGCAGCTTGGTTGGGGCTAGCCCGTCCACAGATACGCAGTATTTT. It codes for CASSLVGASPSTDTQYF. Looking up the rest from reference TRBV5-4 and TRBJ2-3 gives the full variable domain: ETGVTQSPTHLIKTRGQQVTLRCSSQSGHNTVSWYQQALGQGPQFIFQYYREEENGRGNFPPRFSGLQFPNYSSELNVNALELDDSALYLCASSLVGASPSTDTQYFGPGTRLTVL.

The chain couples TRBV29-1 to TRBJ2-2; D possibly uses TRBD1 or TRBD2 (5 bases each). CDR1 SQVTM and CDR2 ANQGSEA come from the germline V gene. The CDR3 has 14 amino acids. V lost 6 bases to trimming and J lost 1 base, with 12 bases between them. CDR3 region: CSVGTGWNTGELFF. The CDR3 region has the DNA TGCAGCGTGGGGACGGGGTGGAACACCGGGGAGCTGTTTTTT.

The chain links TRBV2 to TRBJ2-2, with 7 bases identical to TRBD2. After removal of 3 bases from V and 4 bases from J, the junction contained 8 bases not matched to a gene. Germline V CDR1 and CDR2: SNHLY, FYNNEI. CDR3 length: 16 amino acids. CDR3 region: CASSEGAGPRTGELFF. DNA for the CDR3: TGTGCCAGCAGTGAGGGAGCGGGACCACGCACCGGGGAGCTGTTTTTT.

The rearrangement links TRBV19 to TRBJ1-5, with a weak D call TRBD1 (5 bases). Germline CDR1 reads LNHDA; CDR2 reads SQIVND (reference sequence). The CDR3 consists of 15 residues. The V end lost 3 bases, the J end lost 6 bases, and 15 bases lay between the germline ends. CDR3 nucleotide sequence: TGTGCCAGTAGTATCAGGTGGCCAGGGAGTCAGCCCCAGCATTTT. It encodes CASSIRWPGSQPQHF.

The chain links TRBV28 to TRBJ2-6, with D perhaps matching TRBD2 (7 bases). The CDR3 runs to 17 residues. V lost 3 bases and J 2 bases, leaving 14 bases between the germline ends. Germline lookup yields CDR1 MDHEN and CDR2 SYDVKM. CDR3 sequence reads: CASSFRGGTTGANVLTF. For the CDR3, the DNA is TGTGCCAGCAGTTTTAGGGGGGGTACCACTGGGGCCAACGTCCTGACTTTC.

The chain is built from TRBV27 and TRBJ2-2, with 9 positions matching TRBD2. The CDR3 sequence is 17 residues long. V lost 5 bases to trimming and J lost 0 bases; unmatched junction nucleotides: 7. Germline CDR1 reads MNHEY; CDR2 reads SMNVEV (reference sequence). CDR3 coding DNA: TGTGCCAGCAGTCGCGGGAGGGCAACCTCGAACACCGGGGAGCTGTTTTTT. This encodes CASSRGRATSNTGELFF.

In this sample, this clone turned up a few times. V gene TRBV25-1 combines with J gene TRBJ2-2, with D perhaps TRBD2 (5 bases). Per germline, CDR1 MGHDK and CDR2 SYGVNS. Trimming removed 4 bases at V and 6 bases at J, with 15 bases between. The CDR3 is 15 amino acids. DNA for the CDR3: TGTGCCAGCAGTGGTTGGGAGTCAATCTCCGGGGAGCTGTTTTTT. Its translation is CASSGWESISGELFF. The full variable domain, with the rest looked up from reference TRBV25-1 and TRBJ2-2, is EADIYQTPRYLVIGTGKKITLECSQTMGHDKMYWYQQDPGMELHLIHYSYGVNSTEKGDLSSESTVSRIRTEHFPLTLESARPSHTSQYLCASSGWESISGELFFGEGSRLTVL.

The chain links TRBV6-4 to TRBJ2-3; the match to TRBD2 covers 10 bases. V gave up 2 bases and J gave up 3 bases; unmatched junction bases: 2. The V gene's germline CDR1 is MRHNA and CDR2 SNTAGT. This CDR3 contains 15 residues. The CDR3 region has the DNA TGTGCCAGCAGTGACATGGGACTAGCGACAGATACGCAGTATTTT. It codes for CASSDMGLATDTQYF.

The chain recombines TRBV19 with TRBJ2-1; TRBD2 is a possible D gene (6 bases). The CDR3 contains 15 residues. Germline V CDR1 and CDR2: LNHDA, SQIVND (reference sequence). Between the trimmed V and J ends, which lost 7 bases and 2 bases, there was a span of 15 bases. This CDR3 reads CASTVGVAAYNEQFF. The DNA for the CDR3 is TGTGCCAGTACCGTCGGGGTAGCGGCCTACAATGAGCAGTTCTTC.

The chain combines TRBV7-8 with TRBJ2-1; TRBD2 matches 7 bases. V dropped 3 bases and J dropped 1; count of bases not matched to a gene: 12. Germline values: CDR1 SGHVS, CDR2 FQNEAQ. The CDR3 runs 18 residues. As DNA, the CDR3 is TGTGCCAGCAGCTTGGGAAAGGGCGGGGGAACGTCCTACAATGAGCAGTTCTTC. It specifies CASSLGKGGGTSYNEQFF.

This chain uses TRBV11-3 with TRBJ2-3, with 9 bases lining up with TRBD2. There are 16 residues in the CDR3. CDR1 and CDR2 (germline): SGHNT, YENEEA. V lost 3 bases to trimming and J lost 3 bases; unmatched junction nucleotides: 7. CDR3 nucleotides: TGTGCCAGCAGCTTTAGCGGGAGAGGAGGGACAGATACGCAGTATTTT. Protein: CASSFSGRGGTDTQYF.

In this sample, this clone turned up once. This chain uses TRBV29-1 with TRBJ2-3; a possible D gene is TRBD2 (5 bases). The germline gives CDR1 SQVTM, CDR2 ANQGSEA. V was cut by 2 bases and J by 0 bases, with 9 bases left in between. The CDR3 sequence is 14 residues long. CDR3 in amino acids: CSVERGQSTDTQYF. CDR3 bases: TGCAGCGTTGAAAGAGGGCAGAGCACAGATACGCAGTATTTT.

The chain couples TRBV7-9 to TRBJ2-1; D remains ambiguous. Trimming removed 5 bases at V and 12 bases at J, with 20 bases between. The length of the CDR3 is 14 residues. The V gene's germline CDR1 is SEHNR and CDR2 FQNEAQ (reference sequence). The CDR3: CASSPALLRTGQFF. The CDR3 coding sequence is TGTGCCAGCAGCCCCGCTCTTCTCCGTACGGGGCAGTTCTTC.

The CDR3 loop reads CASSLGREKLFF. The CDR3 coding sequence is TGCGCCAGCAGCTTGGGACGGGAAAAACTGTTTTTT. The chain joins TRBV5-1 to TRBJ1-4; no clear D. Germline-derived CDR1 and CDR2 are SGHRS and YFSETQ. The CDR3 consists of 12 residues. Deletions cut 0 bases from V and 8 bases from J, with 5 bases between.

In this sample, this clone turned up many times. This sequence joins TRBV6-5 and TRBJ2-7; 7 bases are a match to TRBD2. The CDR3 is made up of 14 amino acids. The germline gives CDR1 MNHEY, CDR2 SVGAGI. The V gene end was trimmed by 5 bases and the J gene end by 7 bases; junction bases not matched to a gene: 11. CDR3 protein: CASSRTSTSAEQYF. The DNA for the CDR3 is TGTGCCAGCAGTAGAACCTCAACTAGCGCTGAGCAGTACTTC.

This rearrangement joins TRBV14 to TRBJ1-4; 8 bases align to TRBD1. Looked up from germline, CDR1 is SGHDN and CDR2 is FVKESK. J was trimmed by 5 bases and V by 4 bases; bases with no gene match: 9. The length of the CDR3 is 16 residues. DNA for the CDR3: TGTGCCAGCAGCCCCCCCCTTCGGACAGGGAATGAAAAACTGTTTTTT. Amino acid sequence: CASSPPLRTGNEKLFF.

The J gene is TRBJ1-1, the V gene TRBV18, with D hard to call. V shed 5 bases and J shed 5 bases, with 15 bases lying between them. The CDR3 length is 14 residues. Germline V gene sequence: CDR1 KGHSH, CDR2 LQKENI. CDR3: CASSSQNVETEAFF. In DNA, the CDR3 is TGTGCCAGCTCATCCCAAAACGTTGAGACTGAAGCTTTCTTT.